This T cell receptor (beta chain) is drawn from a study of early T cells in non-severe SARS-CoV-2 infection. The protocol attached unique molecular identifiers to individual cDNA molecules. TCRdb redid the calling of the 5' RACE reads with MiXCR, one entry per CDR3 protein. The data hold roughly 43,000 distinct CDR3 sequences, with almost 5.5% observed a single time. Here the sequenced sample was whole blood, taken at baseline. This sequence originates from an adult who was a healthcare worker with PCR-confirmed SARS-CoV-2 infection or an uninfected control (not recorded which).

The CDR3 DNA sequence: TGTGCCAGCAGCCCCGGGGAGATGGGCACAGATACGCAGTATTTT. Protein sequence: CASSPGEMGTDTQYF. This chain connects TRBV6-1 to TRBJ2-3; perhaps TRBD2 as D (5 bases). The CDR3 is 15 amino acids. V was shortened by 6 bases and J by 1 base, with 14 bases between the two germline ends. Germline V gene sequence: CDR1 MNHNS, CDR2 SASEGT.